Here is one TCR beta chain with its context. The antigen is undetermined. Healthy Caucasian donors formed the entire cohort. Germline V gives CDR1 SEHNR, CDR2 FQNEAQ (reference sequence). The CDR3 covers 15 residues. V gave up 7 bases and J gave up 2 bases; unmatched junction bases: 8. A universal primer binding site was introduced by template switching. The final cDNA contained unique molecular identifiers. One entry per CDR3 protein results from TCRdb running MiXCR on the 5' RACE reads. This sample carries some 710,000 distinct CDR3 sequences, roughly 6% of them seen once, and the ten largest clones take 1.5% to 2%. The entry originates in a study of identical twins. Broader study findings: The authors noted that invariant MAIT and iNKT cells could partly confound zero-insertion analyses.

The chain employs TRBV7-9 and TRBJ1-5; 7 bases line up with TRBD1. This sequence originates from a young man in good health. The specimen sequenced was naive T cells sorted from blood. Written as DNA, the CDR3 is TGTGCCAGCACCGACACAGGGGTTGGCAATCAGCCCCAGCATTTT. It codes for CASTDTGVGNQPQHF. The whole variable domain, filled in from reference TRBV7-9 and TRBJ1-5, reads DTGVSQNPRHKITKRGQNVTFRCDPISEHNRLYWYRQTLGQGPEFLTYFQNEAQLEKSRLLSDRFSAERPKGSFSTLEIQRTEQGDSAMYLCASTDTGVGNQPQHFGDGTRLSIL.